Listed below are T cell receptor beta chains from one sample, sequenced in a study of CDR3 diversity in severe acne. TCRdb called the PCR reads again in MiXCR, with one record for every CDR3 protein. The sample shows over 100,000 distinct CDR3 sequences, more than 45% of them seen only once. The specimen sequenced was blood. The origin of the receptors is a male donor with acne. The CDR3 runs from the conserved cysteine through the conserved F or W. Some rows mark clone size as missing; the rest say once, few, many or name a class of expanded clone.

CDR3aa	abundance	v_gene	j_gene
CSASRAGTGDDGQYF	.	TRBV20-1	TRBJ2-7
CASSTDRTGANVLTF	.	TRBV19	TRBJ2-6
CASSRGSVHEQYF	.	TRBV2	TRBJ2-7
CSARAITSGSILPYNEQFF	.	TRBV20-1	TRBJ2-1
CSLGTETGRKRVNEQYF	.	TRBV20-1	TRBJ2-7
CSARDRDYLRGFDEQFF	many	TRBV20-1	TRBJ2-1
CSVQSGTYEQYF	.	TRBV29-1	TRBJ2-7
CASSLEGVWPGLAGERYF	.	TRBV7-2	TRBJ2-7
CASIKVVNGELFF	.	TRBV7-9	TRBJ2-2
CSVESQGAGGELFF	.	TRBV29-1	TRBJ2-2
CAGPAIRSGHNQPQHF	.	TRBV24-1	TRBJ1-5
CASSQGHRETQYF	many	TRBV4-1	TRBJ2-5
CSVPGTSGFTDTQYF	many	TRBV29-1	TRBJ2-3
CASSPSWSGGETQYF	few	TRBV7-9	TRBJ2-5
CASRADGTASYEQYF	.	TRBV7-2	TRBJ2-7
CASSGTGEADTQYF	.	TRBV2	TRBJ2-3
CASSLGGGTGSYGYTF	.	TRBV7-8	TRBJ1-2
CATKANYGYTF	.	TRBV15	TRBJ1-2
CATSRDWGSPLHF	few	TRBV15	TRBJ1-6
CASSVVPGEKLFF	few	TRBV5-4	TRBJ1-4
CASSAPYRGGAYTF	.	TRBV5-5	TRBJ1-2
CSASRREGFYNEQFF	many	TRBV20-1	TRBJ2-1
CASSVEVARAATEAFF	.	TRBV9	TRBJ1-1
CASSQDIRVEAFF	.	TRBV3-1	TRBJ1-1
CSPWGTLGTQYF	medium-sized	TRBV29-1	TRBJ2-3
CATQRGSNQPQHF	many	TRBV15	TRBJ1-5
CASSITGSSDEQFF	.	TRBV19	TRBJ2-1
CASSLTGDEQYF	.	TRBV7-3	TRBJ2-7